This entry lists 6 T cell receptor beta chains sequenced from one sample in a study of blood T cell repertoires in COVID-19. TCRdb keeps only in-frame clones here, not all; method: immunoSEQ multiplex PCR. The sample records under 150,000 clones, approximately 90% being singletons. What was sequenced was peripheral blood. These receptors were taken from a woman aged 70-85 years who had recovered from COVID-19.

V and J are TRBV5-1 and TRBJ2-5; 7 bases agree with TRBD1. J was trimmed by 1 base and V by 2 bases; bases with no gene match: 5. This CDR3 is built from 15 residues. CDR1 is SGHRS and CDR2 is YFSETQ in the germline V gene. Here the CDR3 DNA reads TGCGCCAGCAGCTTCTCACAGGGGAGCCAAGAGACCCAGTACTTC. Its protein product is CASSFSQGSQETQYF. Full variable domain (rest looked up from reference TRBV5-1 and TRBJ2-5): KAGVTQTPRYLIKTRGQQVTLSCSPISGHRSVSWYQQTPGQGLQFLFEYFSETQRNKGNFPGRFSGRQFSNSRSEMNVSTLELGDSALYLCASSFSQGSQETQYFGPGTRLLVL.

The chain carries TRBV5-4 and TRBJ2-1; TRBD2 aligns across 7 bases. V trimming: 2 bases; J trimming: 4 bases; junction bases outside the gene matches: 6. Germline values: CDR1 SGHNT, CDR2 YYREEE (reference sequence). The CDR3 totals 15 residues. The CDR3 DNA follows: TGTGCCAGCAGCTTCCTGGGCGGGGGTTACAATGAGCAGTTCTTC. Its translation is CASSFLGGGYNEQFF.

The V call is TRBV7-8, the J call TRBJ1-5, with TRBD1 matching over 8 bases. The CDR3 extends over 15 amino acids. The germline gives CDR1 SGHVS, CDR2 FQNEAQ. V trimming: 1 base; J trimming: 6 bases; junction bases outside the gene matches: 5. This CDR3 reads CASSLDSGGGQPQHF. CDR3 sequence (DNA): TGTGCCAGCAGCTTAGATTCAGGGGGCGGTCAGCCCCAGCATTTT.

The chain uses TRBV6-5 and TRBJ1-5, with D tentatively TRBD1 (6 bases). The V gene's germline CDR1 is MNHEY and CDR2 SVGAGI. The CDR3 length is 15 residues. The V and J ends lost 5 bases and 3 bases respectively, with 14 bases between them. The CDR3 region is CASSRLTGSNQPQHF. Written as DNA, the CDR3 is TGTGCCAGCAGTCGCCTCACAGGGTCCAATCAGCCCCAGCATTTT.

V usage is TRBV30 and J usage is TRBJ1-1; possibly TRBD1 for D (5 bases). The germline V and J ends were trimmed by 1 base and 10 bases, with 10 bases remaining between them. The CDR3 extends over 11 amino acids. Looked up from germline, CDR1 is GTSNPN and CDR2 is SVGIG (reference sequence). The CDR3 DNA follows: TGTGCCTGGAGTGAGGAGGGGACAGCTTTCTTT. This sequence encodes CAWSEEGTAFF.

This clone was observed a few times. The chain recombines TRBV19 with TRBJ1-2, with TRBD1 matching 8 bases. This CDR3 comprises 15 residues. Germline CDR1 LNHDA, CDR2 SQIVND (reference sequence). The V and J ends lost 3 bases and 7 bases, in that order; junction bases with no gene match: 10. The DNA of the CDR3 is TGTGCCAGTAGTATCAAGGGCGACAGGGGCCTTGGCTACACCTTC. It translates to CASSIKGDRGLGYTF.